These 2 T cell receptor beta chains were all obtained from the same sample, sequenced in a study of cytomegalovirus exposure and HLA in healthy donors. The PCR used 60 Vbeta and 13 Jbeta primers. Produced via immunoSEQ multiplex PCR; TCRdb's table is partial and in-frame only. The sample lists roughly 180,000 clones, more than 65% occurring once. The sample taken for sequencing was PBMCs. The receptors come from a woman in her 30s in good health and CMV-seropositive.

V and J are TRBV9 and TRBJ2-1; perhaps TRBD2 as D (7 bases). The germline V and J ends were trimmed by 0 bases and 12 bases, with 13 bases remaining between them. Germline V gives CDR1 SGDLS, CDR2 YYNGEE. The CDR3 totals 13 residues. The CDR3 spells CASSVGSGGTQFF. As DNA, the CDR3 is TGTGCCAGCAGCGTAGGATCGGGGGGCACGCAGTTCTTC.

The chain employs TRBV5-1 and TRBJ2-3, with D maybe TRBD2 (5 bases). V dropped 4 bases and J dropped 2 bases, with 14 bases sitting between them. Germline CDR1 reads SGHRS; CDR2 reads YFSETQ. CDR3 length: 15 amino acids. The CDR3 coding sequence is TGCGCCAGCAGCCTTTCAGCGGTGCCCACAGATACGCAGTATTTT. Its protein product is CASSLSAVPTDTQYF.